This T cell receptor (beta chain) comes out of a study of T cell repertoires in cytomegalovirus infection. TCRdb reanalysed the reads using MiXCR and keeps one entry per CDR3 protein. The table has a few hundred thousand distinct CDR3 sequences, more than 40% seen once. Trimming stripped 2 bases from V and 0 bases from J, with 17 bases between. There are 19 residues in the CDR3. Turning to this clonotype: The antigen is unknown.

This TCR was recovered from a human donor in good health (CMV status not recorded). Some clones in this sample may be carry-over from other donors' samples. Sample: cultured PBMCs, taken from culture after CMV antigen stimulation. V gene TRBV12-3 or TRBV12-4 combines with J gene TRBJ2-6; either TRBD1 or TRBD2 may fit D (5 bases each). The CDR3 loop reads CASSLFGRGLSSGANVLTF. The CDR3 coding sequence is TGTGCCAGCAGTTTATTTGGCCGGGGCCTAAGCTCTGGGGCCAACGTCCTGACTTTC.